This T cell receptor (beta chain) was obtained from a study of T cells after yellow fever vaccination. Study-wide points: Clones that expanded after primary vaccination mostly reappeared after the booster (roughly 95% CD4, approximately 85% CD8).

The CDR3 runs to 15 residues. Germline CDR1 reads DFQATT; CDR2 reads SNEGSKA (reference sequence). V was clipped by 5 bases and J by 4 bases; unmatched bases: 8. Note on this clonotype: Antigen: not known.

In making TCR cDNA, 5'RACE template switching added a universal primer site and UMIs to it. Each CDR3 protein is one row after TCRdb ran MiXCR on the 5' RACE reads. The sample includes 550,000 or so distinct CDR3 sequences, 15% to 20% of them seen just once. Here the sequenced sample was PBMCs, taken 15 days after the yellow fever booster vaccination. The V and J genes are TRBV20-1 and TRBJ2-1; TRBD1 agrees at 10 bases. The clonotype was recovered from a man under 40 who received the YFV17D yellow fever vaccine. DNA for the CDR3: TGCAGTGCTGGAAGGGGGGACAGGGGTTACAATGAGCAGTTCTTC. Protein: CSAGRGDRGYNEQFF.